This TCR beta chain appears in the sequencing data of a study of neoadjuvant anti-PD-1 for oral cavity cancer. As for the study in general: Patients without progression received a fourth nivolumab dose around day 43, then surgical resection on days 50-56.

As regards this clone: Its antigen is currently unknown.

Study-level results: Pretreatment Treg/Th17 ratio correlated inversely with post-treatment tumor clonality.

Some clones are missing from TCRdb's copy, which holds only in-frame ones; the method was immunoSEQ multiplex PCR. The table records roughly 67,000 clones, around 82% of them present only once. Patients had HPV-negative, locally advanced oral cavity squamous cell carcinoma. The germline V and J ends were trimmed by 0 bases and 3 bases, with 9 bases remaining between them. From germline, CDR1 is SGDLS and CDR2 YYNGEE. There are 14 residues in the CDR3. Sequenced here: PBMCs, sampled before nivolumab (anti-PD-1) treatment. This sequence originates from a person between 40 and 85 years old with oral cavity squamous cell carcinoma. The genes are TRBV9 and TRBJ1-1; D not resolved. As DNA, the CDR3 is TGTGCCAGCAGCGTAGAAATGACCTACACTGAAGCTTTCTTT. Translating it yields CASSVEMTYTEAFF.